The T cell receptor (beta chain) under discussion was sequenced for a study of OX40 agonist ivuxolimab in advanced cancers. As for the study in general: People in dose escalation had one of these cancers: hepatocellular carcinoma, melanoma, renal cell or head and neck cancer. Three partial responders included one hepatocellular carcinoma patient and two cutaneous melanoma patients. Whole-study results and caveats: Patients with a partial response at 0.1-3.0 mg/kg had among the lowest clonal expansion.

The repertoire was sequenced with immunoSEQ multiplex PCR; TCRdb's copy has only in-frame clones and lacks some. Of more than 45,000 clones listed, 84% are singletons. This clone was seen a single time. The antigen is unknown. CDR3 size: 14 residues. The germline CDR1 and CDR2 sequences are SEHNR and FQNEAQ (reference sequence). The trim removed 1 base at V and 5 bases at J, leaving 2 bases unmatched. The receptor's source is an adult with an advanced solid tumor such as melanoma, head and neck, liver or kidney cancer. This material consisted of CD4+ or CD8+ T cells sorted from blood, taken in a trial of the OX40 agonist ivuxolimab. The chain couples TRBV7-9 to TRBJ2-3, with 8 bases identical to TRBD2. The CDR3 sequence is CASSLDSGGDTQYF. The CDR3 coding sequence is TGTGCCAGCAGCTTAGACAGCGGGGGAGATACGCAGTATTTT.